Following are 22 T cell receptor beta chains from one sample sequenced in a study of blood T cell repertoires in COVID-19. Produced via immunoSEQ multiplex PCR; TCRdb's table is partial and in-frame only. The table records about 74,000 clones, roughly 86% of them present only once. The source material was peripheral blood. These receptors were taken from a man between 65 and 85 years old with acute or convalescent COVID-19.

The chain is built from TRBV5-1 and TRBJ2-3, with TRBD2 matching 8 bases. The CDR3 extends over 15 amino acids. CDR1 SGHRS and CDR2 YFSETQ come from the germline V gene. The ends lost 7 bases at V and 5 bases at J; junction bases unmatched: 12. The CDR3 reads CASGEKAGEIDTQYF. In nucleotides, the CDR3 is TGCGCCAGCGGTGAGAAAGCGGGAGAGATAGATACGCAGTATTTT.

The genes are TRBV5-1 and TRBJ2-5; TRBD1 might be the D (5 bases). V was cut by 0 bases and J by 5 bases, with 11 bases left in between. The length of the CDR3 is 14 residues. Germline V gene data show CDR1 as SGHRS and CDR2 as YFSETQ. The CDR3 sequence: CASSLGAGQETQYF. CDR3 sequence (DNA): TGCGCCAGCAGCTTGGGGGCAGGGCAGGAGACCCAGTACTTC.

The CDR3 sequence: CASSSSRVNTGELFF. CDR3 nucleotide sequence: TGTGCCAGCAGCTCCTCACGCGTAAACACCGGGGAGCTGTTTTTT. This chain links TRBV11-1 with TRBJ2-2; no firm D call. CDR1 SGHAT and CDR2 FQDESV come from the germline V gene (reference sequence). CDR3 length equals 15 residues. Between the trimmed V and J ends, which lost 4 bases and 2 bases, there was a span of 11 bases.

This clone counts as large. The rearrangement links TRBV15 to TRBJ1-1, with D unresolved. The V gene's germline CDR1 is LNHNV and CDR2 YYDKDF (reference sequence). The V end was cut by 0 bases, the J end by 4 bases, with 9 bases between. The CDR3 runs to 14 residues. The CDR3 nucleotides read TGTGCCACCAGCAGAGATCATGCAGGCACTGAAGCTTTCTTT. This codes for CATSRDHAGTEAFF.

This clone was counted a single time. V is TRBV6-5 and J is TRBJ1-5; D is perhaps TRBD1 (5 bases). The germline V gene has CDR1 MNHEY and CDR2 SVGAGI. The CDR3 contains 13 residues. V shed 0 bases and J shed 7 bases, with 7 bases lying between them. The CDR3 region is CASSYSGAQPQHF. CDR3 DNA: TGTGCCAGCAGTTACTCTGGGGCCCAGCCCCAGCATTTT.

The V and J genes are TRBV18 and TRBJ1-5; 8 bases fit TRBD1. The CDR3 spans 17 residues. The V segment lost 5 bases and the J segment 0 bases; nucleotides outside the gene matches: 9. Germline lookup yields CDR1 KGHSH and CDR2 LQKENI. CDR3 in amino acids: CASSSTTGGGSNQPQHF. The DNA of the CDR3 is TGTGCCAGCTCATCCACTACAGGGGGTGGTAGCAATCAGCCCCAGCATTTT.

This chain links TRBV9 with TRBJ2-2, with D unresolved. CDR3 length: 14 amino acids. Germline CDR1 is SGDLS and CDR2 is YYNGEE. Trimming took 6 bases from V and 1 from J, leaving 10 bases between them. CDR3 DNA sequence: TGTGCCAGCACCCCCGTCGGGAACACCGGGGAGCTGTTTTTT. The encoded protein is CASTPVGNTGELFF.

The chain recombines TRBV19 with TRBJ1-1; tentative D call: TRBD1 (5 bases). Germline V gene lookup returns CDR1 LNHDA and CDR2 SQIVND (reference sequence). The CDR3 extends over 15 amino acids. V was shortened by 0 bases and J by 4 bases, with 12 bases between the two germline ends. The CDR3 sequence is CASSIEEGVGTEAFF. CDR3 sequence (DNA): TGTGCCAGTAGTATAGAAGAAGGGGTCGGCACTGAAGCTTTCTTT.

CDR3 region: CASSNLLQGTQYF. The CDR3 DNA is TGTGCCAGCTCAAACCTCCTACAGGGGACCCAGTACTTC. V usage is TRBV18 and J usage is TRBJ2-5; D perhaps matches TRBD1 (6 bases). The CDR3 runs to 13 residues. The V and J ends lost 5 bases and 7 bases respectively, with 14 bases between them. From germline, CDR1 is KGHSH and CDR2 LQKENI.

V and J are TRBV5-4 and TRBJ2-1, with TRBD1 identical over 8 bases. V shed 1 base, J shed 5 bases, and the junction held 5 bases outside the gene matches. Germline loops: CDR1 SGHNT, CDR2 YYREEE (reference sequence). This CDR3 region has 15 residues. The CDR3 loop reads CASSLSQGAHNEQFF. CDR3 nucleotides: TGTGCCAGCAGCTTGTCCCAGGGGGCGCACAATGAGCAGTTCTTC.

The rearrangement links TRBV11-2 to TRBJ2-1; 7 nucleotides line up with TRBD2. There are 16 residues in the CDR3. Germline-derived CDR1 and CDR2 are SGHAT and FQNNGV. V lost 3 bases, J lost 5 bases, and 10 bases stayed unmatched. The CDR3 region is CASSLPLFGGNNEQFF. CDR3 bases: TGTGCCAGCAGCTTGCCCCTTTTCGGGGGGAACAATGAGCAGTTCTTC.

This chain links TRBV21-1 with TRBJ2-7; the D call of TRBD2 is as the table states it, not checked on the DNA. TRBV21-1 counts as a pseudogene. CDR3 size: 15 residues. The CDR3 nucleotides are TGTGCCAGCAGCAAACGACGTCCAGCGTACTACGAGCAGTACTTC. It codes for CASSKRRPAYYEQYF.

J is TRBJ1-2 and V is TRBV19; 7 nucleotides align to TRBD1. Germline assignment: CDR1 LNHDA and CDR2 SQIVND (reference sequence). The CDR3 runs 15 residues. V shed 3 bases and J 3 bases; nucleotides not matched to a gene: 7. CDR3 loop: CASSIGRQGHYGYTF. As DNA, the CDR3 is TGTGCCAGTAGTATCGGACGACAGGGTCACTATGGCTACACCTTC.

The chain joins TRBV9 to TRBJ2-7, with D possibly TRBD2 on 6 matching bases. Germline CDR1 SGDLS, CDR2 YYNGEE. Trimming cost V 2 bases and J 3 bases, with 9 bases left between them. There are 13 residues in the CDR3. Written as DNA, the CDR3 is TGTGCCAGCAGCGTTGGGGGACTCTACGAGCAGTACTTC. This codes for CASSVGGLYEQYF. The whole variable domain, filled in from reference TRBV9 and TRBJ2-7, reads DSGVTQTPKHLITATGQRVTLRCSPRSGDLSVYWYQQSLDQGLQFLIQYYNGEERAKGNILERFSAQQFPDLHSELNLSSLELGDSALYFCASSVGGLYEQYFGPGTRLTVT.

The rearrangement links TRBV2 to TRBJ2-3; TRBD2 aligns across 7 bases. The J segment lost 2 bases and the V segment lost 3 bases, leaving 11 bases of the junction unmatched. CDR1 SNHLY and CDR2 FYNNEI come from the germline V gene. This CDR3 has 17 residues. This CDR3 is CASSDWLAATNTDTQYF. CDR3 DNA: TGTGCCAGCAGTGATTGGCTAGCGGCAACAAACACAGATACGCAGTATTTT.

This chain uses TRBV18 with TRBJ2-1, with 12 bases lining up with TRBD2. Germline V gives CDR1 KGHSH, CDR2 LQKENI. V trimming: 3 bases; J trimming: 4 bases; junction bases outside the gene matches: 10. The CDR3 length is 18 residues. The DNA of the CDR3 is TGTGCCAGCTCACCCCTAGGACTAGCGGGGATTGGGTACAATGAGCAGTTCTTC. The encoded protein is CASSPLGLAGIGYNEQFF.

The V gene is TRBV7-2, the J gene TRBJ2-6; no clear D. Germline V gene lookup returns CDR1 SGHTA and CDR2 FQGNSA. The CDR3 has 17 amino acids. The ends were cut back, 4 bases at V and 0 bases at J, with 13 bases in the middle. The CDR3 DNA reads TGTGCCAGCAGCTATCAACGACTGAGCTCTGGGGCCAACGTCCTGACTTTC. Translating it yields CASSYQRLSSGANVLTF.

The chain couples TRBV19 to TRBJ1-2, with D tentatively TRBD1 (5 bases). Trimming stripped 2 bases from V and 2 bases from J, with 9 bases between. Germline CDR1 reads LNHDA; CDR2 reads SQIVND (reference sequence). This CDR3 is 14 amino acids long. CDR3 nucleotides: TGTGCCAGTAGTATAACTGGGGGGAACTATGGCTACACCTTC. Its translation: CASSITGGNYGYTF.

The sample holds one count of this clone. The chain employs TRBV7-3 and TRBJ2-3; TRBD2 agrees at 7 bases. CDR1 and CDR2 (germline): SGHTA, FQGTGA. The CDR3 contains 15 residues. V shed 2 bases and J 2 bases; nucleotides not matched to a gene: 4. The CDR3 reads CASSLWSGTTDTQYF. The CDR3 coding sequence is TGTGCCAGCAGCTTATGGAGCGGGACCACAGATACGCAGTATTTT.

This clone was counted between two and nine times. J is TRBJ2-3 and V is TRBV2, with D possibly matching TRBD2 (6 bases). The CDR3 runs 15 residues. V was clipped by 7 bases and J by 1 base, with 15 bases between them. CDR1 and CDR2 from the germline V gene are SNHLY and FYNNEI. Here the CDR3 reads CASNRLVAGTDTQYF. The CDR3 DNA sequence: TGTGCCAGCAACAGATTGGTAGCGGGCACAGATACGCAGTATTTT.

The genes are TRBV5-4 and TRBJ2-5, with 12 nucleotides matching TRBD2. Germline lookup yields CDR1 SGHNT and CDR2 YYREEE (reference sequence). The CDR3 has 17 residues. V shed 3 bases and J 4 bases; nucleotides not matched to a gene: 10. Written as DNA, the CDR3 is TGTGCCAGCAGCTCATCGACTAGCGGGGGACGGGGAGAGACCCAGTACTTC. This translates into CASSSSTSGGRGETQYF.

The V gene is TRBV12-5, the J gene TRBJ2-2; 7 nucleotides line up with TRBD2. The CDR3 has 13 amino acids. V dropped 6 bases and J dropped 5; count of bases not matched to a gene: 3. Looked up from germline, CDR1 is LGHNT and CDR2 is FRNRAP. CDR3 sequence reads: CASGLAQTGELFF. DNA of the CDR3: TGTGCTAGTGGACTAGCGCAGACCGGGGAGCTGTTTTTT.